This T cell receptor beta chain appears in the sequencing data of a study of T cells after yellow fever vaccination. The V gene lost 6 bases and the J gene lost 7 bases, with 13 bases spanning the gap. The CDR3 runs to 13 residues. Via MiXCR, TCRdb re-called the 5' RACE reads, giving one row per CDR3 protein. The sample has more than 450,000 distinct CDR3 sequences, just over 20% seen once; the top ten hold roughly 16%. Notes on the study in general: Reappearance after the booster was seen for most primary-vaccination clones, at about 95% CD4 and more than 80% CD8.

As for this clonotype: Its antigen is currently unknown.

This clonotype originated in a man aged 18-30 years who received the YFV17D yellow fever vaccine. Sequencing used PBMCs, obtained 21 days after the first yellow fever vaccination. The genes are TRBV12-3 or TRBV12-4 and TRBJ2-1; no firm D call. The CDR3, as DNA: TGTGCCAGCAGCCAGGCACTTAAGAATGAGCAGTTCTTC. This sequence encodes CASSQALKNEQFF.